Presented here are 17 T cell receptor beta chains from one specimen sequenced in a study of T cells in Graves' hyperthyroidism and ophthalmopathy. RNA transcripts yielded amplified TCR beta CDR3 regions. An initial round of RT-PCR targeting the TCR CDR3 relied on the HTBI primer set. TCRdb re-called the multiplex PCR reads through MiXCR, storing one row per CDR3 protein. The sample yields around 350,000 distinct CDR3 sequences, roughly 15% seen once. The sequenced sample was blood. Receptors originate from a woman aged 55 to 70 with Graves' ophthalmopathy.

The chain recombines TRBV6-1 with TRBJ1-2; 12 bases are shared with TRBD1. The length of the CDR3 is 15 residues. The V gene's germline CDR1 is MNHNS and CDR2 SASEGT. V lost 5 bases to trimming and J lost 4 bases; unmatched junction nucleotides: 5. CDR3 protein: CASSSGTGGAYGYTF. The CDR3 nucleotides read TGTGCCAGCAGTTCCGGGACAGGGGGCGCCTATGGCTACACCTTC.

V is TRBV20-1 and J is TRBJ2-3; 7 bases line up with TRBD2. V lost 3 bases, J lost 4 bases, and 7 bases stayed unmatched. The CDR3 covers 14 residues. CDR1 is DFQATT, CDR2 SNEGSKA, per germline (reference sequence). CDR3 coding DNA: TGCAGTGCTAGGAGAGGGAGGGAGCCAGATACGCAGTATTTT. It encodes CSARRGREPDTQYF.

This clonotype was counted between two and nine times. This rearrangement joins TRBV5-8 to TRBJ2-3; TRBD1 aligns across 9 bases. Germline CDR1 is SGHTS and CDR2 is YDEGEE. With 5 bases clipped from V and 4 bases from J, the junction kept 17 bases outside the gene matches. This CDR3 spans 18 amino acids. The CDR3 nucleotides are TGTGCCAGCAGGGCTGGAGGGACAGGGAGTGGTCTGGCAGATACGCAGTATTTT. Residues: CASRAGGTGSGLADTQYF.

This clonotype occurred many times. This chain joins TRBV20-1 and TRBJ2-3; D gene unclear. This CDR3 has 11 residues. The germline V gene encodes CDR1 DFQATT and CDR2 SNEGSKA (reference sequence). V shed 1 base and J shed 6 bases, with 5 bases lying between them. The CDR3 DNA sequence: TGCAGTGCTAGAGTGGCCGATACGCAGTATTTT. Its translation is CSARVADTQYF.

In this sample, this clonotype turned up many times. The rearrangement uses TRBV28 and TRBJ2-4; D is tentatively TRBD1 or TRBD2 (5 bases each). Germline CDR1 is MDHEN and CDR2 is SYDVKM. Trimming shortened V by 8 bases and J by 3 bases, and 17 bases separated the two germline ends. The CDR3 length is 15 residues. In nucleotides, the CDR3 is TGTGCCAGCCGGACGAGCGGAAGGGGCAAAAACATTCAGTACTTC. It specifies CASRTSGRGKNIQYF. The full variable domain, in which reference TRBV28 and TRBJ2-4 provide the parts outside the CDR3, is DVKVTQSSRYLVKRTGEKVFLECVQDMDHENMFWYRQDPGLGLRLIYFSYDVKMKEKGDIPEGYSVSREKKERFSLILESASTNQTSMYLCASRTSGRGKNIQYFGAGTRLSVL.

There are many counts of this clonotype. The chain is built from TRBV3-1 and TRBJ1-1, with 7 bases that match TRBD1. The CDR3 sequence is 15 residues long. The ends lost 4 bases at V and 1 base at J; junction bases unmatched: 6. From germline, CDR1 is LGHDT and CDR2 YNNKEL (reference sequence). CDR3 residues: CASSRWGTANTEAFF. The CDR3 bases are TGTGCCAGCAGCCGGTGGGGGACAGCGAACACTGAAGCTTTCTTT.

In this sample, this clonotype turned up many times. The chain recombines TRBV28 with TRBJ2-5; tentatively, D is TRBD2 (5 bases). V shed 6 bases and J shed 1 base, with 18 bases lying between them. The V gene's germline CDR1 is MDHEN and CDR2 SYDVKM. CDR3 length: 16 amino acids. CDR3 nucleotide sequence: TGTGCCAGCAGCCCCTTGGACTCCCGGGGCCAAGAGACCCAGTACTTC. It yields the protein CASSPLDSRGQETQYF.

This clonotype showed up many times. The rearrangement joins TRBV28 to TRBJ1-1; TRBD1 might be the D (5 bases). The CDR3 runs to 13 residues. V gave up 4 bases and J gave up 7 bases, with 13 bases separating them. CDR1 MDHEN and CDR2 SYDVKM come from the germline V gene. CDR3 sequence reads: CASSSPGQGEAFF. The CDR3 coding sequence is TGTGCCAGCAGTTCGCCTGGGCAGGGTGAAGCTTTCTTT. Full variable domain (rest looked up from reference TRBV28 and TRBJ1-1): DVKVTQSSRYLVKRTGEKVFLECVQDMDHENMFWYRQDPGLGLRLIYFSYDVKMKEKGDIPEGYSVSREKKERFSLILESASTNQTSMYLCASSSPGQGEAFFGQGTRLTVV.

This clonotype was seen more than once but under ten times. The V gene is TRBV12-5, the J gene TRBJ2-4; 7 nucleotides agree with TRBD1. Germline V gene lookup returns CDR1 LGHNT and CDR2 FRNRAP. J was trimmed by 0 bases and V by 5 bases; bases with no gene match: 7. CDR3 length: 16 residues. CDR3: CASGPGTELAKNIQYF. The CDR3 DNA reads as TGTGCTAGTGGTCCCGGGACAGAACTAGCCAAAAACATTCAGTACTTC.

This clonotype appeared many times. The CDR3 loop reads CASSPGFGTTANEQFF. CDR3 bases: TGTGCCAGCTCTCCCGGTTTTGGGACTACGGCTAATGAGCAGTTCTTC. The chain recombines TRBV18 with TRBJ2-1, with TRBD2 matching 7 bases. J gave up 7 bases and V 6 bases, and 15 bases lay outside the gene matches. The CDR3 is 16 residues long. Germline lookup yields CDR1 KGHSH and CDR2 LQKENI.

This chain's CDR3 is CASSLQRGGYNEQFF. In DNA form, the CDR3 reads TGTGCCAGCAGCTTGCAGCGGGGCGGGTACAATGAGCAGTTCTTC. This chain joins TRBV5-4 and TRBJ2-1; 7 bases line up with TRBD2. The CDR3 runs 15 residues. CDR1 and CDR2 from the germline V gene are SGHNT and YYREEE (reference sequence). V lost 1 base to trimming and J lost 4 bases; unmatched junction nucleotides: 5.

This clonotype was detected only a few times. V gene TRBV10-3 combines with J gene TRBJ2-7; 8 bases line up with TRBD2. V trimming: 3 bases; J trimming: 4 bases; junction bases outside the gene matches: 5. Germline V lookup: CDR1 ENHRY, CDR2 SYGVKD. CDR3 size: 14 residues. CDR3 DNA sequence: TGTGCCATCAGTGACGGTAGCGGGGTATACGAGCAGTACTTC. It is translated as CAISDGSGVYEQYF.

This clonotype was seen a single time. The chain has TRBV6-1 and TRBJ2-2; no reliable D call. The length of the CDR3 is 11 residues. V lost 7 bases, J lost 3 bases, and 3 bases lay in between. In germline, CDR1 is MNHNS, CDR2 SASEGT. The CDR3 DNA follows: TGTGCCAGCACCTACACCGGGGAGCTGTTTTTT. Translated, it gives CASTYTGELFF.

V and J are TRBV4-2 and TRBJ2-1, with TRBD2 identical over 7 bases. V lost 4 bases and J lost 3; bases outside the gene matches: 9. This CDR3 region has 16 residues. Germline assignment: CDR1 LGHNA and CDR2 YNFKEQ. The CDR3, as DNA: TGTGCCAGCAGCCGAGAAGCGGGGACCGGCTACAATGAGCAGTTCTTC. This sequence encodes CASSREAGTGYNEQFF.

As to this clonotype: At one boundary the junction diverges from the germline segment, which might be a read error. The chain is built from TRBV6-5 and TRBJ2-4; 8 bases match TRBD1. The CDR3 has 14 residues. Germline-derived CDR1 and CDR2 are MNHEY and SVGAGI. The CDR3 nucleotides are TGTGCCAGCAGTGACTCAGGGGGCGAAAACATTCAGTACTTC. As protein: CASSDSGGENIQYF.

This chain joins TRBV5-1 and TRBJ2-7; 12 bases fit TRBD2. V lost 0 bases to trimming and J lost 2 bases; unmatched junction nucleotides: 6. Germline V gives CDR1 SGHRS, CDR2 YFSETQ. The CDR3 sequence is 17 residues long. CDR3 DNA: TGCGCCAGCAGCTTGGCCGGGACTAGCGGGCCCCCCTACGAGCAGTACTTC. This encodes CASSLAGTSGPPYEQYF. Variable domain in full (rest from reference TRBV5-1 and TRBJ2-7): KAGVTQTPRYLIKTRGQQVTLSCSPISGHRSVSWYQQTPGQGLQFLFEYFSETQRNKGNFPGRFSGRQFSNSRSEMNVSTLELGDSALYLCASSLAGTSGPPYEQYFGPGTRLTVT.

This clonotype has a count of ten or more. This chain uses TRBV28 with TRBJ1-1; D gene ambiguous. The CDR3 has 13 amino acids. Trimming removed 5 bases from V and 11 bases from J, with 18 bases in between. Germline loops: CDR1 MDHEN, CDR2 SYDVKM. The DNA for the CDR3 is TGTGCCAGCAGTCCCCCGGATGTCGTGAAGGCTTTCTTT. Its translation: CASSPPDVVKAFF.